What follows are 5 T cell receptor beta chains derived from one specimen sequenced in a study of cytomegalovirus exposure and HLA in healthy donors. 60 Vbeta and 13 Jbeta primers were used in PCR. Measured with immunoSEQ multiplex PCR; TCRdb has only the in-frame clones, and not every one. This sample has fewer than 250,000 clones, with roughly 80% found just once. Sequencing was done on a sample of PBMCs. The receptor source for this set is a man aged 25-45 years in good health and CMV-seronegative.

The chain's CDR3 is CASSHRDRGTEAFF. In DNA form, the CDR3 reads TGCGCCAGCAGCCACCGGGACAGGGGAACTGAAGCTTTCTTT. This chain links TRBV4-3 with TRBJ1-1; 10 bases fit TRBD1. V gave up 3 bases and J gave up 5 bases; unmatched junction bases: 3. Germline CDR1 and CDR2: LGHNA and YSLEER. The CDR3 length is 14 residues.

This clone was detected once. The chain uses TRBV2 and TRBJ1-2; D uncertain. The germline V and J ends were trimmed by 3 bases and 4 bases, with 12 bases remaining between them. Germline V lookup: CDR1 SNHLY, CDR2 FYNNEI. The CDR3 loop spans 14 amino acids. CDR3 protein: CASSEGRGGYGYTF. In DNA form, the CDR3 reads TGTGCCAGCAGTGAGGGTCGGGGAGGCTATGGCTACACCTTC.

V and J are TRBV2 and TRBJ2-1; 10 positions match TRBD2. Germline CDR1 reads SNHLY; CDR2 reads FYNNEI. The CDR3 has 15 amino acids. After removal of 3 bases from V and 2 bases from J, the junction contained 1 base not matched to a gene. The CDR3 here is CASSDSGGTYNEQFF. In nucleotides, the CDR3 is TGTGCCAGCAGTGATAGCGGGGGGACCTACAATGAGCAGTTCTTC.

The chain employs TRBV5-6 and TRBJ2-7; TRBD1 is a possible D gene (6 bases). The V end lost 2 bases, the J end lost 2 bases, and 8 bases lay between the germline ends. The length of the CDR3 is 13 residues. CDR1 is SGHDT and CDR2 is YYEEEE in the germline V gene. CDR3 amino acids: CASSFTGTYEQYF. In DNA, the CDR3 is TGTGCCAGCAGCTTTACAGGGACCTACGAGCAGTACTTC.

The genes are TRBV6-1 and TRBJ2-7, with 7 bases identical to TRBD2. CDR1 and CDR2 (germline): MNHNS, SASEGT. CDR3 size: 12 residues. Trimming removed 9 bases from V and 6 bases from J; junction bases left unmatched: 8. For the CDR3, the DNA is TGTGCCAGTCGTGAGGGAGGGACCGAGCAGTACTTC. Amino acids: CASREGGTEQYF.